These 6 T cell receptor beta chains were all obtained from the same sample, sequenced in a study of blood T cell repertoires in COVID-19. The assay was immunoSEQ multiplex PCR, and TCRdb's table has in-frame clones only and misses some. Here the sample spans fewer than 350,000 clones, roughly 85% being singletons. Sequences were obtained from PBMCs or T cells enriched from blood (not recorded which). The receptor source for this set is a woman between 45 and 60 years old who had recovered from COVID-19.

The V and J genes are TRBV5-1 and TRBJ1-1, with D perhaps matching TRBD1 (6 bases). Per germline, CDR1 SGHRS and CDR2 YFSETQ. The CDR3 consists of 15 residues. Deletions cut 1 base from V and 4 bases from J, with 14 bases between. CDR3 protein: CASSLPGAGGTEAFF. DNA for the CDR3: TGCGCCAGCAGCTTGCCAGGGGCGGGCGGCACTGAAGCTTTCTTT.

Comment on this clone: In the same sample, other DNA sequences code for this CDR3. CDR3 region: CASSLTANTEAFF. The CDR3 region has the DNA TGTGCCAGCAGCTTAACAGCGAACACTGAAGCTTTCTTT. The chain has TRBV7-2 and TRBJ1-1, with D unresolved. V gave up 2 bases and J gave up 1 base, with 5 bases separating them. Germline CDR1 is SGHTA and CDR2 is FQGNSA. The CDR3 has 13 residues.

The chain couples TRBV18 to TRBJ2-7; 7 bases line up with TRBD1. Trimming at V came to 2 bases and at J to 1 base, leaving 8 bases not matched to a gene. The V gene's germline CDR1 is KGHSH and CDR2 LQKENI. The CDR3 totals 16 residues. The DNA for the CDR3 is TGTGCCAGCTCACCAGTCGCTCAACAGGGGTCCTACGAGCAGTACTTC. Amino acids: CASSPVAQQGSYEQYF. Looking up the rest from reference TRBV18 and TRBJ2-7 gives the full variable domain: NAGVMQNPRHLVRRRGQEARLRCSPMKGHSHVYWYRQLPEEGLKFMVYLQKENIIDESGMPKERFSAEFPKEGPSILRIQQVVRGDSAAYFCASSPVAQQGSYEQYFGPGTRLTVT.

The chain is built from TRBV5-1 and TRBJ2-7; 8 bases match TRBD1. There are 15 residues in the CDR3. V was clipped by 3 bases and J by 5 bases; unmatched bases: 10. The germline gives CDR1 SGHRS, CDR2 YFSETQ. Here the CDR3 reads CASSSEGQGRHEQYF. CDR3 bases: TGCGCCAGCAGCTCCGAAGGACAGGGCCGGCACGAGCAGTACTTC.

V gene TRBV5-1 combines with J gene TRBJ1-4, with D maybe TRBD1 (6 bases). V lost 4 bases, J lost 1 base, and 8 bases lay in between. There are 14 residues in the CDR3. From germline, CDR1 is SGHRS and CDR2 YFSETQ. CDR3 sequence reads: CASSRTVTNEKLFF. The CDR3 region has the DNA TGCGCCAGCAGCCGGACAGTAACTAATGAAAAACTGTTTTTT. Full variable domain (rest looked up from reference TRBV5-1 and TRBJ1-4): KAGVTQTPRYLIKTRGQQVTLSCSPISGHRSVSWYQQTPGQGLQFLFEYFSETQRNKGNFPGRFSGRQFSNSRSEMNVSTLELGDSALYLCASSRTVTNEKLFFGSGTQLSVL.

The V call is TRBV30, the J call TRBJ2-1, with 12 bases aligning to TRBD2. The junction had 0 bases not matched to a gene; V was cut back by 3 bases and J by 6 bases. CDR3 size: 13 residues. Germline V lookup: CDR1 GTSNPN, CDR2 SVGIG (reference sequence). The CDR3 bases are TGTGCCTGGAGGACTAGCGGGGGCAATGAGCAGTTCTTC. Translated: CAWRTSGGNEQFF.